The 20 T cell receptor beta chains in this list originate from one sample, sequenced in a study of CD8+CD57+ T cells in acquired aplastic anemia (dated by TCRdb to about 2018). Instrument on record: Illumina HiSeq 2000. Profiling of TCR beta VDJ combinations and CDR3 sequences used genomic DNA as the template. The raw public data were reprocessed by TCRdb itself: fastp quality trimming at Q25, MiXCR clonotype calling, in-frame beta chains only. Every distinct CDR3 protein forms one entry, paired with its most common genes and DNA. The sample includes 150,000 to 200,000 distinct CDR3 sequences, with 64% observed a single time. The ten largest clones represent just over 45% of the sample. The material sequenced was sorted CD4+, CD8+, or CD8+CD57+ T cells (not recorded which) from PBMCs. The receptors come from a human donor with severe aplastic anemia or a healthy control (not recorded which).

This rearrangement joins TRBV10-3 to TRBJ1-2, with 7 bases fitting TRBD1. The CDR3 loop spans 14 amino acids. The germline CDR1 and CDR2 sequences are ENHRY and SYGVKD. V was pared by 3 bases and J by 7 bases, with 8 bases of the junction left unmatched. CDR3 amino acids: CAISDDREVSGYTF. CDR3 coding DNA: TGTGCCATCAGTGATGACAGGGAGGTGTCTGGCTACACCTTC.

This clonotype was detected a few times. Possible read error: a much larger clone is one base away. The rearrangement links TRBV6-5 to TRBJ1-5; D gene ambiguous. The V and J ends lost 4 bases and 11 bases respectively, with 12 bases between them. Germline V gene sequence: CDR1 MNHEY, CDR2 SVGAGI. This CDR3 comprises 12 residues. DNA for the CDR3: TGTGCCAGCAGTTTCCCCTCCGGGGCCCAGCATTTT. Translated, it gives CASSFPSGAQHF.

In its sample, this clonotype was seen once. The CDR3 region is CATSSALGSGANVLTF. In DNA, the CDR3 is TGTGCCACCAGCAGCGCTTTAGGCTCTGGGGCCAACGTCCTGACTTTC. The chain links TRBV15 to TRBJ2-6, with D uncertain. CDR1 is LNHNV and CDR2 is YYDKDF in the germline V gene (reference sequence). CDR3 length equals 16 residues. Deletions cut 3 bases from V and 0 bases from J, with 9 bases between.

This clonotype was observed a few times. The chain recombines TRBV29-1 with TRBJ2-3, with TRBD2 identical over 9 bases. This CDR3 spans 12 amino acids. Germline CDR1 reads SQVTM; CDR2 reads ANQGSEA. After removal of 7 bases from V and 4 bases from J, the junction contained 3 bases not matched to a gene. The DNA of the CDR3 is TGCAGCGGCGGGAGGGCCCCAGATACGCAGTATTTT. As protein: CSGGRAPDTQYF.

The chain couples TRBV7-2 to TRBJ1-4, with D unclear. The V gene lost 5 bases and the J gene lost 8 bases, with 15 bases spanning the gap. The CDR3 covers 14 residues. Germline assignment: CDR1 SGHTA and CDR2 FQGNSA. The CDR3 DNA reads as TGTGCCAGCAGCCGGACCGAAACGGGGGAAAAACTGTTTTTT. It translates to CASSRTETGEKLFF.

This clonotype has only a few counts. A read error may account for a junction end that differs from germline. CDR3 sequence reads: CASSFIGGYSLLHF. The CDR3 DNA sequence: TGTGCCAGCAGTTTTATTGGTGGTTATTCACTCCTCCACTTT. The chain has TRBV28 and TRBJ1-6; D is uncertain. CDR1 is MDHEN, CDR2 SYDVKM, per germline. This CDR3 comprises 14 residues.

This clonotype was recorded a few times. This chain uses TRBV29-1 with TRBJ2-7; perhaps TRBD1 as D (6 bases). In germline, CDR1 is SQVTM, CDR2 ANQGSEA. CDR3 size: 15 residues. Deletions cut 4 bases from V and 4 bases from J, with 20 bases between. CDR3 amino acids: CSVVGTGHNGYEQYF. CDR3 coding DNA: TGCAGCGTTGTAGGGACGGGACATAATGGGTACGAGCAGTACTTC.

This chain joins TRBV20-1 and TRBJ2-5; TRBD1 agrees at 7 bases. The CDR3 contains 15 residues. The trim removed 4 bases at V and 1 base at J, leaving 9 bases unmatched. Germline CDR1 DFQATT, CDR2 SNEGSKA (reference sequence). The CDR3 spells CSANRQGPFQETQYF. In nucleotides, the CDR3 is TGCAGTGCTAATAGACAGGGCCCCTTCCAAGAGACCCAGTACTTC.

The V gene is TRBV9, the J gene TRBJ1-2; 9 nucleotides line up with TRBD1. The CDR3 totals 19 residues. Germline V gene data show CDR1 as SGDLS and CDR2 as YYNGEE. V was clipped by 3 bases and J by 4 bases; unmatched bases: 19. The CDR3 DNA follows: TGTGCCAGCAGCGCCCAAGCGGGGCTACAGGGGGCGATACCCTATGGCTACACCTTC. The encoded protein is CASSAQAGLQGAIPYGYTF.

The chain combines TRBV7-2 with TRBJ1-5; TRBD1 might be the D (6 bases). Germline CDR1 SGHTA, CDR2 FQGNSA. Trimming removed 0 bases from V and 6 bases from J, with 12 bases in between. CDR3 size: 15 residues. The CDR3 reads CASSLAEGESQPQHF. Here the CDR3 DNA reads TGTGCCAGCAGCTTAGCAGAGGGGGAAAGTCAGCCCCAGCATTTT.

The CDR3 sequence: CASGEGANYGYTF. As DNA, the CDR3 is TGTGCTAGTGGGGAGGGGGCTAACTATGGCTACACCTTC. This chain joins TRBV12-5 and TRBJ1-2; TRBD1 might be the D (6 bases). Trimming stripped 6 bases from V and 0 bases from J, with 8 bases between. This CDR3 region has 13 residues. From germline, CDR1 is LGHNT and CDR2 FRNRAP.

This chain joins TRBV7-9 and TRBJ2-7, with unresolved D. Per germline, CDR1 SEHNR and CDR2 FQNEAQ (reference sequence). Trimming shortened V by 6 bases and J by 2 bases, and 11 bases separated the two germline ends. This CDR3 contains 13 residues. The CDR3 here is CASSEVRTYEQYF. CDR3 sequence (DNA): TGTGCCAGCAGTGAGGTCCGAACCTACGAGCAGTACTTC.

J is TRBJ2-2 and V is TRBV6-6; D unresolved. The germline V gene has CDR1 MNHNY and CDR2 SVGAGI (reference sequence). The CDR3 is 15 amino acids. The V end was cut by 0 bases, the J end by 4 bases, with 9 bases between. The CDR3 DNA is TGTGCCAGCAGTTACTCTACAGAACTCACCGGGGAGCTGTTTTTT. This translates into CASSYSTELTGELFF.

With regard to this clonotype: At one boundary the junction diverges from the germline segment, which might be a read error. The rearrangement uses TRBV29-1 and TRBJ1-3; weak D call: TRBD1 (5 bases). The CDR3 runs to 14 residues. Germline CDR1 and CDR2: SQVTM and ANQGSEA. CDR3 DNA sequence: TGCAGCGCCAGTGAAGGGGCGCGTGGAAACACCACATATTTT. This translates into CSASEGARGNTTYF.

Remarks on this clonotype: Since the CDR3 does not end with the conserved phenylalanine or tryptophan, this likely comes from a read error. This chain joins TRBV29-1 and TRBJ1-2; D is ambiguous. CDR3 length: 10 amino acids. Trimming took off 7 bases at V and 4 bases at J, with 7 bases between the two ends. Germline CDR1 reads SQVTM; CDR2 reads ANQGSEA. The CDR3 loop reads CSADGYGYTI. CDR3 DNA sequence: TGCAGCGCGGACGGCTATGGCTACACCATC.

This clonotype occurred a few times. The chain recombines TRBV9 with TRBJ2-1; 11 bases match TRBD2. The junction had 4 bases not matched to a gene; V was cut back by 4 bases and J by 1 base. CDR1 SGDLS and CDR2 YYNGEE come from the germline V gene. The CDR3 is made up of 16 amino acids. The CDR3 sequence is CASSSSGGSSYNEQFF. CDR3 DNA sequence: TGTGCCAGCAGCTCTAGCGGGGGGTCATCCTACAATGAGCAGTTCTTC.

This clonotype has more than one count but fewer than ten. The chain has TRBV24-1 and TRBJ2-1; TRBD2 matches 8 bases. Germline trimming cut 5 bases from V and 2 bases from J; bases unmatched to any gene: 7. The CDR3 has 16 residues. Per germline, CDR1 KGHDR and CDR2 SFDVKD. CDR3 region: CATSGTSGETYNEQFF. CDR3 nucleotide sequence: TGTGCCACCAGTGGCACTAGCGGTGAGACCTACAATGAGCAGTTCTTC.

This chain joins TRBV7-2 and TRBJ1-1; D possibly corresponds to TRBD1 (5 bases). Germline V gene sequence: CDR1 SGHTA, CDR2 FQGNSA. The CDR3 is 15 residues long. Trimming removed 5 bases from V and 5 bases from J, with 18 bases in between. CDR3 sequence: CASSLRGRATTEAFF. The CDR3 DNA reads TGTGCCAGCAGCCTTCGGGGCAGGGCTACGACTGAAGCTTTCTTT.

The chain has TRBV10-3 and TRBJ2-4; D is perhaps TRBD1 or TRBD2 (5 bases each). TRBJ2-1 matches the DNA end more closely, so the J call is doubtful. This CDR3 has 14 residues. Looked up from germline, CDR1 is ENHRY and CDR2 is SYGVKD. CDR3 sequence reads: CAISAGQVGYEQFF. The CDR3 DNA sequence: TGTGCCATCAGTGCGGGGCAGGTGGGTTATGAGCAGTTCTTC.

The V call is TRBV7-2, the J call TRBJ1-5; 9 bases align to TRBD1. The CDR3 totals 14 residues. The germline V gene has CDR1 SGHTA and CDR2 FQGNSA. The trim removed 2 bases at V and 6 bases at J, leaving 2 bases unmatched. DNA for the CDR3: TGTGCCAGCAGCTTAAGGGACAGGGTTCAGCCCCAGCATTTT. Translation: CASSLRDRVQPQHF.